A selection of T cell receptor beta chains follows, all from one sample in a study of T cell clones after liver transplantation. Sequencing used immunoSEQ multiplex PCR; TCRdb keeps in-frame clones, though not all of them. The sample consists of around 15,000 clones, 85% to 95% of them appearing once. This specimen consisted of CD8+ T cells from blood, obtained before liver transplant. These receptors were obtained from a human donor who received a liver transplant. Both conserved end residues are part of each CDR3. D genes are given only for firm matches. Size values are once, few and many counts, or a class for expanded clones, and some rows have none.

TRBV28	12	TRBJ1-2	-	-	TGTGCCAGCAGCCTCGGGCAGAGCGGCTACACCTTC	CASSLGQSGYTF
TRBV27	15	TRBJ2-7	TRBD2	-	TGTGCCAGCAGCCCCCAGGGAGGGCAACTAGACGAGCAGTACTTC	CASSPQGGQLDEQYF
TRBV7-6	17	TRBJ2-7	TRBD2	-	TGTGCCAGCAGCCTCCGTGTTAGCGGGAGGGAAGATTACGAGCAGTACTTC	CASSLRVSGREDYEQYF
TRBV6-6	14	TRBJ2-2	TRBD1	large	TGTGCCAGCAGCTGGACAGGGAACACCGGGGAGCTGTTTTTT	CASSWTGNTGELFF
TRBV25-1	14	TRBJ1-1	-	-	TGTGCCAGCAGTGGTGAGGGGGGGATCACTGAAGCTTTCTTT	CASSGEGGITEAFF
TRBV13	16	TRBJ2-1	TRBD2	-	TGTGCCAGCAGCTCTCTAGCGGGAGGGCCCTCGAATGAGCAGTTCTTC	CASSSLAGGPSNEQFF
TRBV5-4	13	TRBJ2-5	-	-	TGTGCCAGCAGCTTGGATCAGGAAGAGACCCAGTACTTC	CASSLDQEETQYF
TRBV7-9	13	TRBJ1-5	-	-	TGTGCCAGCAGCCTCGACACCAATCAGCCCCAGCATTTT	CASSLDTNQPQHF
TRBV14	13	TRBJ1-2	TRBD1	-	TGTGCCAGCAGCCGAGGGGGCGCTTCTGGCTACACCTTC	CASSRGGASGYTF
TRBV4-2	14	TRBJ2-7	TRBD1	-	TGTGCCAGCAGCCAAGGGCAGGGGGCTCGGGAGCAGTACTTC	CASSQGQGAREQYF
TRBV5-6	17	TRBJ2-1	-	-	TGTGCCAGCAGCTCCCCGTGGCGGGGTAGCTCCTACAATGAGCAGTTCTTC	CASSSPWRGSSYNEQFF
TRBV27	14	TRBJ2-1	-	-	TGTGCCAGCAGCACTCTCTTACACCACAATGAGCAGTTCTTC	CASSTLLHHNEQFF
TRBV6-5	12	TRBJ2-1	-	-	TGTGCCAGCAGCCGGGGGTACAATGAGCAGTTCTTC	CASSRGYNEQFF
TRBV7-9	15	TRBJ2-5	TRBD2	-	TGTGCCAGCAGCTCCGGGACTAGCGGGAGGGAGACCCAGTACTTC	CASSSGTSGRETQYF
TRBV7-9	15	TRBJ1-5	-	-	TGTGCCAGCAGCTTAGCGACAGGCTCGGGACAGCCCCAGCATTTT	CASSLATGSGQPQHF
TRBV2	13	TRBJ1-2	-	-	TGTGCCAGCAGTTTACAGGGAACAGGTGGCTACACCTTC	CASSLQGTGGYTF
TRBV7-6	14	TRBJ2-2	-	-	TGTGCCAGCGGTTCGCGGGAGAACACCGGGGAGCTGTTTTTT	CASGSRENTGELFF
TRBV7-9	16	TRBJ2-5	TRBD2	-	TGTGCCAGCAGCCCTCAAAGCGGGAGGGCCCTCGAGACCCAGTACTTC	CASSPQSGRALETQYF
TRBV4-1	16	TRBJ2-1	TRBD2	-	TGCGCCAGCAGCCATGCTACTAGCGGGAGAGGGAATGAGCAGTTCTTC	CASSHATSGRGNEQFF
TRBV13	14	TRBJ1-2	-	-	TGTGCCAGCAGCTTAGGCATGGGTTCTGATGGCTACACCTTC	CASSLGMGSDGYTF
TRBV2	13	TRBJ1-3	-	-	TGTGCCAGCAGTGAATGGTCTGGAAACACCATATATTTT	CASSEWSGNTIYF
TRBV11-2	15	TRBJ1-3	-	-	TGTGCCAGCAGCTCTAGACCGGAGCCTGGAAACACCATATATTTT	CASSSRPEPGNTIYF
TRBV15	16	TRBJ2-2	-	once	TGTGCCACCAGCAGAGAGGTGAGCGCGAACACCGGGGAGCTGTTTTTT	CATSREVSANTGELFF
TRBV29-1	12	TRBJ1-2	TRBD1	-	TGCAGCGTGGAGGACAGGTTAGGCGGCTACACCTTC	CSVEDRLGGYTF
TRBV27	16	TRBJ2-3	TRBD2	-	TGTGCCAGCAGTTTCTCGGCGGGAGTTGTATCAGATACGCAGTATTTT	CASSFSAGVVSDTQYF
TRBV29-1	13	TRBJ2-1	TRBD2	-	TGCAGCGTTGAAGCGGGAGGGTACAATGAGCAGTTCTTC	CSVEAGGYNEQFF
TRBV27	13	TRBJ2-3	-	-	TGTGCCAGCAGAACCTTAGGAGGAGATACGCAGTATTTT	CASRTLGGDTQYF
TRBV2	14	TRBJ1-2	-	once	TGTGCCAGCAAGGAACCCACGGTTAACTATGGCTACACCTTC	CASKEPTVNYGYTF
TRBV4-1	15	TRBJ2-7	TRBD2	medium-sized	TGCGCCAGCAGCCAACTAGCGGGAGGATCGGGAGAGCAGTACTTC	CASSQLAGGSGEQYF
TRBV5-4	16	TRBJ2-2	-	few	TGTGCCAGCAGCTTCCCGGGTGGTGCGAACACCGGGGAGCTGTTTTTT	CASSFPGGANTGELFF
TRBV29-1	16	TRBJ2-2	TRBD2	once	TGCAGCGTTGGGAGGCGCGGGAGGGCGAACACCGGGGAGCTGTTTTTT	CSVGRRGRANTGELFF